This T cell receptor (beta chain) was profiled in a study of blood T cell repertoires in COVID-19. Background on the study: Italy, Spain and the United States were the sources of the convalescent and acute COVID-19 samples. In each case, the material was cDNA or gDNA derived from T cells, B-cell-depleted T cells, or PBMCs.

Original processing notes: Amplified reference gene primers provided the basis for estimating nucleated cell counts. Here immunoSEQ multiplex PCR was the method, and the copy in TCRdb shows in-frame clones only, minus some. V, J and clone size derive from that table, while D and trimming were established from the DNA sequence. The sample carries fewer than 150,000 clones, about 89% recorded once. The CDR3 has 14 amino acids. Germline loops: CDR1 MDHEN, CDR2 SYDVKM. The V gene lost 5 bases and the J gene lost 0 bases, with 10 bases spanning the gap. The rearrangement links TRBV28 to TRBJ1-2, with D uncertain. The source material was peripheral blood. This receptor was obtained from a woman in her sixties or seventies with acute or convalescent COVID-19. This CDR3 reads CASSPATPNYGYTF. Here the CDR3 DNA reads TGTGCCAGCAGTCCCGCGACACCTAACTATGGCTACACCTTC.